This T cell receptor beta chain was captured by sequencing in a study of CD8 T cells in Susac syndrome. V was clipped by 5 bases and J by 14 bases, with 19 bases between them. The CDR3 has 12 amino acids. Germline V gene lookup returns CDR1 DFQATT and CDR2 SNEGSKA (reference sequence). It was with random hexamers that roughly 0.45 to 1 ug RNA was reverse transcribed. TCRdb processed the immunoSEQ multiplex PCR reads anew with MiXCR; each CDR3 protein has one entry. The table lists roughly 200,000 distinct CDR3 sequences, almost 96% of them singletons. The chain is built from TRBV20-1 and TRBJ2-1, with D possibly TRBD2 on 6 matching bases. This clonotype originated in a human donor with multiple sclerosis. The sample comprised CD4+ T cells from PBMCs. This chain's CDR3 is CSARPPSDREFF. CDR3 nucleotides: TGCAGTGCTCGTCCGCCTAGCGATCGGGAGTTCTTC.